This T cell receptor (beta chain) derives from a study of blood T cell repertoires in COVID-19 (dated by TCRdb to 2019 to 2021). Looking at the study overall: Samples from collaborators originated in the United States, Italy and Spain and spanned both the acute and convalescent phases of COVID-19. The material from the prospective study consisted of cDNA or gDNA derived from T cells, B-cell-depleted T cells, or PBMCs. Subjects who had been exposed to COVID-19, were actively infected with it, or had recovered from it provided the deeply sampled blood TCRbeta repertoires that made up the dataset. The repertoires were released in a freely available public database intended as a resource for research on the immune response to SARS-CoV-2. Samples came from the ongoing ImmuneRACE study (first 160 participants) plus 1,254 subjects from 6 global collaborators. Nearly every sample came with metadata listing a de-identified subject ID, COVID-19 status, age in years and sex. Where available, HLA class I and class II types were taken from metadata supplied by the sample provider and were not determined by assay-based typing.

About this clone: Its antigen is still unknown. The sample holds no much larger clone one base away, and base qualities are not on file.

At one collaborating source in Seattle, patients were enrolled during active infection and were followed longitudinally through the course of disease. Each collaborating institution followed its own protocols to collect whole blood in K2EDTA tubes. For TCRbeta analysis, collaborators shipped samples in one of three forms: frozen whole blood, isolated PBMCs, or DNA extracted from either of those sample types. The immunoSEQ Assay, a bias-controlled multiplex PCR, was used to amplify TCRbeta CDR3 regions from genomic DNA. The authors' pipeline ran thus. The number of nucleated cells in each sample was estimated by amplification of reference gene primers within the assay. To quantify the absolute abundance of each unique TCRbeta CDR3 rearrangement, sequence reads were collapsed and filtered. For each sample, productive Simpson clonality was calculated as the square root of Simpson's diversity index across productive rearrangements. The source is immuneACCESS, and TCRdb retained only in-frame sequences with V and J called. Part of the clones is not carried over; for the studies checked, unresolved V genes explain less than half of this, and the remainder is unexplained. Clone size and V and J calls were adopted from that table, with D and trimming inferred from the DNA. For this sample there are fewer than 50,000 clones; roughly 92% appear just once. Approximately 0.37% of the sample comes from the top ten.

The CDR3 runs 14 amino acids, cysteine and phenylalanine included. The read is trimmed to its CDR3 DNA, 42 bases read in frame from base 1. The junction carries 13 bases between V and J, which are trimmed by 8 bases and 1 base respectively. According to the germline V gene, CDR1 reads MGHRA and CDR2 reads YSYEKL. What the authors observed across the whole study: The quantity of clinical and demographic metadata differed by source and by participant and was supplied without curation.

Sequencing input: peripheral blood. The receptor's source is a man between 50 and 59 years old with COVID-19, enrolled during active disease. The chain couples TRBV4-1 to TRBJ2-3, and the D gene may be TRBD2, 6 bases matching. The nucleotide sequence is TGCGCCAGCGGGGAGCGGGCGGGCACAGATACGCAGTATTTT. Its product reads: CASGERAGTDTQYF.